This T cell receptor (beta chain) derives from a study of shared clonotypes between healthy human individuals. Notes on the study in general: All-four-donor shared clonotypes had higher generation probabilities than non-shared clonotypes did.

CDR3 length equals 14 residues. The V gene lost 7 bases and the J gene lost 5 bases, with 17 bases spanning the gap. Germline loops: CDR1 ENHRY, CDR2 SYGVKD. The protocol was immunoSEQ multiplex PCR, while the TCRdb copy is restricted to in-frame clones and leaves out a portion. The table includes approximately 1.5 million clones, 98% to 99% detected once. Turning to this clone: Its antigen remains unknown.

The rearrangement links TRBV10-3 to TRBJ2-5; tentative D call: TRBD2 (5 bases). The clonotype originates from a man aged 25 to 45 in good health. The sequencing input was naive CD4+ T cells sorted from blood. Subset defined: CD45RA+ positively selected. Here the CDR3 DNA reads TGTGCCATCAAAACCTCACTAGTACGGGAGACCCAGTACTTC. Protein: CAIKTSLVRETQYF.